The TCR beta chain described here comes from a study of OX40 agonist ivuxolimab in advanced cancers. Data came from immunoSEQ multiplex PCR; TCRdb stores just in-frame clones and leaves some out. The sample has about 21,000 clones, 76% seen once. It was autoimmune disease history or systemic immunosuppression that excluded patients. The sample in question was CD4+ or CD8+ T cells sorted from blood, obtained in a trial of the OX40 agonist ivuxolimab. The receptor's source is an adult with an advanced solid tumor such as melanoma, head and neck, liver or kidney cancer.

The CDR3 coding sequence is TGTGCCAGCAGCTTACAAACTTACTACGAGCAGTACTTC. This translates into CASSLQTYYEQYF. The J gene is TRBJ2-7, the V gene TRBV7-2; D is undetermined. The ends were cut back, 2 bases at V and 3 bases at J, with 8 bases in the middle. Germline V gives CDR1 SGHTA, CDR2 FQGNSA. This CDR3 is built from 13 residues.